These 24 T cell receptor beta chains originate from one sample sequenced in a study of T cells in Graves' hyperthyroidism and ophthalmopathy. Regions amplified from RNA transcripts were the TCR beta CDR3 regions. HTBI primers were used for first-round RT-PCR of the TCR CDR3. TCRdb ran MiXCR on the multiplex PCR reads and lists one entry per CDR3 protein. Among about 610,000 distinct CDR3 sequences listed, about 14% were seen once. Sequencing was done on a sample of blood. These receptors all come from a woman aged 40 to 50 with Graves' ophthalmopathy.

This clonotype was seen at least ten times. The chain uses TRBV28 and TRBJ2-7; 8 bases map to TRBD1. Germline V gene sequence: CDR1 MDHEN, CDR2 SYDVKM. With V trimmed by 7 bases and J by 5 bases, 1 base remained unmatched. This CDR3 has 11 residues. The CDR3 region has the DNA TGTGCCAGCACCAGGGGGCACGAGCAGTACTTC. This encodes CASTRGHEQYF.

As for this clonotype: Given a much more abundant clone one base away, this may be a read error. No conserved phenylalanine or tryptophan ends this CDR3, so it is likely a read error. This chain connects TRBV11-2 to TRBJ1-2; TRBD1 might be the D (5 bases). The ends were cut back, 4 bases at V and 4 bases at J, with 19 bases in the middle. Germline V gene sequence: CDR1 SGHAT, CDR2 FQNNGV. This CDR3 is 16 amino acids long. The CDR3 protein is CASSSPHQGSIYGYTL. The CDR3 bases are TGTGCCAGCAGCTCCCCTCACCAGGGTTCCATCTATGGCTACACCCTC.

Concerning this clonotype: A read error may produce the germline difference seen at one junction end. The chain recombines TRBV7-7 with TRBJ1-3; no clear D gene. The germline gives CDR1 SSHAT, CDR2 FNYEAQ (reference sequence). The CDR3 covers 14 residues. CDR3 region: CASSPIGSGNTIYF. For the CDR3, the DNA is TGTGCTAGCAGCCCTATAGGCTCTGGAAACACCATATATTTT.

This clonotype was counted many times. The chain's CDR3 is CAIRRLAGAGYRELFF. CDR3 DNA sequence: TGTGCCATCAGGAGACTAGCGGGAGCTGGTTACAGGGAGCTGTTTTTT. The chain links TRBV10-3 to TRBJ2-2, with 12 bases fitting TRBD2. V trimming: 6 bases; J trimming: 9 bases; junction bases outside the gene matches: 11. Germline assignment: CDR1 ENHRY and CDR2 SYGVKD. The CDR3 sequence is 16 residues long.

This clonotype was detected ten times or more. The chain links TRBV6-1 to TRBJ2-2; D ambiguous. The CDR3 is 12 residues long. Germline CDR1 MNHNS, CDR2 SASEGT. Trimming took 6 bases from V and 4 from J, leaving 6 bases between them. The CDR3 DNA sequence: TGTGCCAGCAGGAAGCGCACCGGGGAGCTGTTTTTT. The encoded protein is CASRKRTGELFF.

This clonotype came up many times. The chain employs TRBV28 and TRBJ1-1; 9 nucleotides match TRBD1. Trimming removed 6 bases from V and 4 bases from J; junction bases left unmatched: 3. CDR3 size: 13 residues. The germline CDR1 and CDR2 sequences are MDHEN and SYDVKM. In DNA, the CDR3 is TGTGCCAGCAGGCCGACAGGGGGCACTGAAGCTTTCTTT. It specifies CASRPTGGTEAFF.

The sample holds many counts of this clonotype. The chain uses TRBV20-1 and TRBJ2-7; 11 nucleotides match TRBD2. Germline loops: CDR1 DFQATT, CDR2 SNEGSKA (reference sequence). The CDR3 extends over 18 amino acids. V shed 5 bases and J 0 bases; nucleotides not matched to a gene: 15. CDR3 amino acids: CSAEVTSGIVPSSYEQYF. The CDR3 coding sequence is TGCAGTGCTGAGGTGACTAGCGGGATAGTTCCGAGCTCCTACGAGCAGTACTTC.

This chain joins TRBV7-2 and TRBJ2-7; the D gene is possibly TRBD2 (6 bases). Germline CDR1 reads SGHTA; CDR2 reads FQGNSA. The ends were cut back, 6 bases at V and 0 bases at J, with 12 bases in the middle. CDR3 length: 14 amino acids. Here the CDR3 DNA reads TGTGCCAGCAGGGTGGGAGGTATCTCCTACGAGCAGTACTTC. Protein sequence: CASRVGGISYEQYF.

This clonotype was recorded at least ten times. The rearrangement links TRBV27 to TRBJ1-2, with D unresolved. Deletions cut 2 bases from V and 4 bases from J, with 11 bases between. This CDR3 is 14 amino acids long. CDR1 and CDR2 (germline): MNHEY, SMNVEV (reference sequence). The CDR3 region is CASSLRAARYGYTF. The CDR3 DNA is TGTGCCAGCAGTTTAAGGGCGGCACGCTATGGCTACACCTTC.

The CDR3 protein is CAWSVRFRGYEQYF. CDR3 DNA sequence: TGTGCCTGGAGTGTACGGTTCCGCGGCTACGAGCAGTACTTC. The chain uses TRBV30 and TRBJ2-7; no reliable D call. Looked up from germline, CDR1 is GTSNPN and CDR2 is SVGIG (reference sequence). The V gene lost 0 bases and the J gene lost 3 bases, with 12 bases spanning the gap. The CDR3 extends over 14 amino acids.

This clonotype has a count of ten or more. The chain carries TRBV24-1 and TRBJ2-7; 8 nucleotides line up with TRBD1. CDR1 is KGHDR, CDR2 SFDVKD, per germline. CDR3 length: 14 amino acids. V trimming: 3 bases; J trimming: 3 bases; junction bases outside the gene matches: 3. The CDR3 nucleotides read TGTGCCACCAGTGATACAGACAGGGGCTACGAGCAGTACTTC. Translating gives CATSDTDRGYEQYF.

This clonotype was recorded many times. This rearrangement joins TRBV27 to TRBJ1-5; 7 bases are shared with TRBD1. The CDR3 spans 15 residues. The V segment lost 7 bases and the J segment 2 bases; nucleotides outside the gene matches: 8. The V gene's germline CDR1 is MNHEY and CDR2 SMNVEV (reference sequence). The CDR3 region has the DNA TGTGCCAGCACTCCGACAGGGATGGGCAATCAGCCCCAGCATTTT. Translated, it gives CASTPTGMGNQPQHF.

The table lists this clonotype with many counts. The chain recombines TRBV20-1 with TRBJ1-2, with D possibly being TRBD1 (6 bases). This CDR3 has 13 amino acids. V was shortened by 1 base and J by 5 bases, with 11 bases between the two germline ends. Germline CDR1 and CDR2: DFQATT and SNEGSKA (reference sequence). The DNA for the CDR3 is TGCAGTGCTAGAGGGACAGAGCTTTATGGCTACACCTTC. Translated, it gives CSARGTELYGYTF.

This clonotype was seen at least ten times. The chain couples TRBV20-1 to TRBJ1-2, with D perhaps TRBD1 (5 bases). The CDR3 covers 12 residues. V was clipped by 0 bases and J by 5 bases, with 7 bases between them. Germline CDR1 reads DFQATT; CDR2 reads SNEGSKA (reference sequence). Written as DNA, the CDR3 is TGCAGTGCTAGAGATCGGGGGTATGGCTACACCTTC. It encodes CSARDRGYGYTF.

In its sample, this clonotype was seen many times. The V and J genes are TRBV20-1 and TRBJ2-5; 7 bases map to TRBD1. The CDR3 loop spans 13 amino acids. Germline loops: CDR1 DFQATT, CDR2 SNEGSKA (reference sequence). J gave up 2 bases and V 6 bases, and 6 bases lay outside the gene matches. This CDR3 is CSANRGPQETQYF. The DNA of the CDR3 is TGCAGTGCCAACAGGGGACCGCAAGAGACCCAGTACTTC.

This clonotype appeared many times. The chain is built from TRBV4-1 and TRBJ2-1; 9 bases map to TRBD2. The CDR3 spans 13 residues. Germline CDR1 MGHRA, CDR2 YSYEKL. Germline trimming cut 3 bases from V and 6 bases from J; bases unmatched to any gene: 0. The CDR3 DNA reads TGCGCCAGCAGCCAGGGACTAGCCAATGAGCAGTTCTTC. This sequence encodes CASSQGLANEQFF.

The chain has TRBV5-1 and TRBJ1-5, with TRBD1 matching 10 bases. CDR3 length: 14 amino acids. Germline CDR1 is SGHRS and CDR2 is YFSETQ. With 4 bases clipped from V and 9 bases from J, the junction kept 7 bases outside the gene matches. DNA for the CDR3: TGCGCCAGCAGCACCGGGACAGGGGTTTTGCCCCAGCATTTT. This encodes CASSTGTGVLPQHF.

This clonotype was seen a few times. CDR3 nucleotides: TGTGCCAGCAGCTTAGGGCCGGGACAGGGTATCGCCGGGGAGCTGTTTTTT. Its translation is CASSLGPGQGIAGELFF. The rearrangement links TRBV7-2 to TRBJ2-2; 9 nucleotides line up with TRBD1. The ends lost 1 base at V and 6 bases at J; junction bases unmatched: 9. Germline V gives CDR1 SGHTA, CDR2 FQGNSA. The CDR3 runs 17 residues.

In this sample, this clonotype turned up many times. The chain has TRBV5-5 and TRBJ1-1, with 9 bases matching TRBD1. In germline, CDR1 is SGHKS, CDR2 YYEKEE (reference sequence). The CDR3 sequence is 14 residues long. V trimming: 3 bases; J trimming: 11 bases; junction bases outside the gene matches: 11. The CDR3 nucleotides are TGTGCCAGCAGCTCAGCACCCGGGACAGGGACGGCTTTCTTT. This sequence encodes CASSSAPGTGTAFF.

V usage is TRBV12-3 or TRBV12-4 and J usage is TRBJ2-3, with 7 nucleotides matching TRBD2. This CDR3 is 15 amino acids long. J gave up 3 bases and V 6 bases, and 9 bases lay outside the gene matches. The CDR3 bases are TGTGCCAGCAGCCAACGGCTAGCGGATACAGATACGCAGTATTTT. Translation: CASSQRLADTDTQYF.

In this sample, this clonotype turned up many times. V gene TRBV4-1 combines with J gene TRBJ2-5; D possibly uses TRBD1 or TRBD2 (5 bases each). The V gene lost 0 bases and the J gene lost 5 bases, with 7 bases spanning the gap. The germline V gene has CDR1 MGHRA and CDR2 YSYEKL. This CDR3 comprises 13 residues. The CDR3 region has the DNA TGCGCCAGCAGCCAAGACTGGGGGGAGACCCAGTACTTC. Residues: CASSQDWGETQYF.

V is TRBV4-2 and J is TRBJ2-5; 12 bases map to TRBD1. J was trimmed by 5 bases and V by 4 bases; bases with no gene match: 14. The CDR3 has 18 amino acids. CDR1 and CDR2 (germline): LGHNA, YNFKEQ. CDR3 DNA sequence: TGTGCCAGCAGCCGAATGATCTTCGGGACAGGGGGCTGGGAGACCCAGTACTTC. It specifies CASSRMIFGTGGWETQYF.

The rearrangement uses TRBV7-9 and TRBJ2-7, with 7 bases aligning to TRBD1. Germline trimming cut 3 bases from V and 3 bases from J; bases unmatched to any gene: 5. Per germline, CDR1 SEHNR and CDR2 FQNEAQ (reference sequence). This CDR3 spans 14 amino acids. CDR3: CASSFKGAGYEQYF. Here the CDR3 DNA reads TGTGCCAGCAGCTTTAAGGGGGCGGGCTACGAGCAGTACTTC. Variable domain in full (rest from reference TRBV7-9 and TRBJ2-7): DTGVSQNPRHKITKRGQNVTFRCDPISEHNRLYWYRQTLGQGPEFLTYFQNEAQLEKSRLLSDRFSAERPKGSFSTLEIQRTEQGDSAMYLCASSFKGAGYEQYFGPGTRLTVT.

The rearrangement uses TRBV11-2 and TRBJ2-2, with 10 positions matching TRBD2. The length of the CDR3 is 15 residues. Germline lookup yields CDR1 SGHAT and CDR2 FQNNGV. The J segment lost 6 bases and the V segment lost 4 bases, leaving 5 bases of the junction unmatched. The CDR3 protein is CASSSVGTSAGELFF. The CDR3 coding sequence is TGTGCCAGCAGCTCTGTAGGGACTAGCGCCGGGGAGCTGTTTTTT.